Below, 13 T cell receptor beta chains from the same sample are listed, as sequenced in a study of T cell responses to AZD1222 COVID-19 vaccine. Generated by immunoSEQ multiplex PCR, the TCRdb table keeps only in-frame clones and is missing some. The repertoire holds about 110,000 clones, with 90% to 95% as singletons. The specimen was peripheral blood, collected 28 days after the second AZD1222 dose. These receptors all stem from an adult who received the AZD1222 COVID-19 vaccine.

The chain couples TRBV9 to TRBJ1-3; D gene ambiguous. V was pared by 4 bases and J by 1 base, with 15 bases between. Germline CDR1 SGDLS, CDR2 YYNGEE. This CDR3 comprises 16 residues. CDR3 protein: CASSPSTSQSGNTIYF. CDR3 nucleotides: TGTGCCAGCAGCCCCAGCACGTCCCAGTCTGGAAACACCATATATTTT.

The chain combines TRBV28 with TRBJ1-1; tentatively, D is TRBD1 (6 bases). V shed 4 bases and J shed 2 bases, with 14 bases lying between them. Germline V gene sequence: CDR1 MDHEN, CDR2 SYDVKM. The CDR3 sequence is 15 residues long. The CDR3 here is CASSSPDSLNTEAFF. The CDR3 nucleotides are TGTGCCAGCAGTTCGCCGGACAGTTTAAACACTGAAGCTTTCTTT.

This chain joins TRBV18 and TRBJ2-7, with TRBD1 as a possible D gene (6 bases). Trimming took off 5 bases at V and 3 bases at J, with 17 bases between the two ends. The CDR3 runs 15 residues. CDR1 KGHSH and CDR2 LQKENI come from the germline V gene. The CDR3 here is CASSKGTTTLYEQYF. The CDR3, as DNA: TGTGCCAGCTCAAAAGGGACAACCACTCTCTACGAGCAGTACTTC.

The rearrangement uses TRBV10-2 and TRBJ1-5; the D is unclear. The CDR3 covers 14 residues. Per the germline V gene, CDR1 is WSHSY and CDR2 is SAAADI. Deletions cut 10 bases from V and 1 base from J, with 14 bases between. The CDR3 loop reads CATTPPGSNQPQHF. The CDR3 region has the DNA TGCGCCACGACCCCCCCGGGGAGCAATCAGCCCCAGCATTTT.

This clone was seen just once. The DNA of the CDR3 is TGTGCCAGCAGTTACAACAGGGCTCAGCCCCAGCATTTT. It yields the protein CASSYNRAQPQHF. The genes are TRBV6-5 and TRBJ1-5; D is perhaps TRBD1 (6 bases). The CDR3 runs to 13 residues. The V and J ends lost 2 bases and 6 bases respectively, with 8 bases between them. Germline V lookup: CDR1 MNHEY, CDR2 SVGAGI.

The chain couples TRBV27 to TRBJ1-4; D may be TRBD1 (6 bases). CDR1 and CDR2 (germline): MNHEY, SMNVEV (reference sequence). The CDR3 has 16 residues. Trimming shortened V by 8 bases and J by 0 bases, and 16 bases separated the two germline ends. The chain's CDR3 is CASSRGTITTNEKLFF. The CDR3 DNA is TGTGCCAGCTCCCGGGGGACAATTACAACTAATGAAAAACTGTTTTTT.

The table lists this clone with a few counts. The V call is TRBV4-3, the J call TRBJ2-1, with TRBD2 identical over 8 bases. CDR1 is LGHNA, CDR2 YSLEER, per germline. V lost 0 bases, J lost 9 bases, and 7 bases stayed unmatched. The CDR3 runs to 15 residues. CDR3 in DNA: TGCGCCAGCAGCCAAGATGGACTAGCTCGAGTTGAGCAGTTCTTC. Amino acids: CASSQDGLARVEQFF.

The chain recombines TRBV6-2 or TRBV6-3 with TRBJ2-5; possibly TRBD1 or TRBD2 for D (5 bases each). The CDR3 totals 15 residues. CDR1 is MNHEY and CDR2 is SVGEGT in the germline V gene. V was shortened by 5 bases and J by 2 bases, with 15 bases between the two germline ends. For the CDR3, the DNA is TGTGCCAGCAGTCCCCGTGGGGGTGGGCAAGAGACCCAGTACTTC. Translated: CASSPRGGGQETQYF.

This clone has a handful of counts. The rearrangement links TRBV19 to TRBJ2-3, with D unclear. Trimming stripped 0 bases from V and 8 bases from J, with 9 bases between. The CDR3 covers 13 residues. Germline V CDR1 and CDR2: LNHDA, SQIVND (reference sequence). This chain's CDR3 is CASSIEIRGTQYF. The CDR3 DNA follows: TGTGCCAGTAGTATAGAAATTAGAGGTACGCAGTATTTT.

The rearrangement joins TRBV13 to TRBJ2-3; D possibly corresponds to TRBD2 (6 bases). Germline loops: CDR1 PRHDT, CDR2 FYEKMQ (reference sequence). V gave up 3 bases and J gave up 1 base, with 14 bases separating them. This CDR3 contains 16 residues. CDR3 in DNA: TGTGCCAGCAGCTTCCGGGGAAGCGGGCGCACAGATACGCAGTATTTT. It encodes CASSFRGSGRTDTQYF. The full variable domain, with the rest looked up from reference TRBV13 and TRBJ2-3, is AAGVIQSPRHLIKEKRETATLKCYPIPRHDTVYWYQQGPGQDPQFLISFYEKMQSDKGSIPDRFSAQQFSDYHSELNMSSLELGDSALYFCASSFRGSGRTDTQYFGPGTRLTVL.

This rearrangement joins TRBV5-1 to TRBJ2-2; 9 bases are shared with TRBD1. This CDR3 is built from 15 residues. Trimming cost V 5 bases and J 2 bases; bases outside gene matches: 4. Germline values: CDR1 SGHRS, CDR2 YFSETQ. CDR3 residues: CASRPGQGNTGELFF. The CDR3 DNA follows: TGCGCCAGCAGGCCGGGACAGGGTAACACCGGGGAGCTGTTTTTT. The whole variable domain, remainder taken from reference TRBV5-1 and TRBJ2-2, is KAGVTQTPRYLIKTRGQQVTLSCSPISGHRSVSWYQQTPGQGLQFLFEYFSETQRNKGNFPGRFSGRQFSNSRSEMNVSTLELGDSALYLCASRPGQGNTGELFFGEGSRLTVL.

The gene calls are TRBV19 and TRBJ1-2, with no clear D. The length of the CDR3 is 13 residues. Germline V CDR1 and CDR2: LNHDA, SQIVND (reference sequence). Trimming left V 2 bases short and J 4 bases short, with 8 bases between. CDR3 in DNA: TGTGCCAGTAGTATAAGGACCCGCTATGGCTACACCTTC. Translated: CASSIRTRYGYTF.

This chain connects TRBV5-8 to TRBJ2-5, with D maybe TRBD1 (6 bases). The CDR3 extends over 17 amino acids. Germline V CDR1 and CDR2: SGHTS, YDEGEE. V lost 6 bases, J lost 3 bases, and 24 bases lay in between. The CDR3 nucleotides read TGTGCCAGCATCAACATCAGGGGTCTTGGGGTAGAAGAGACCCAGTACTTC. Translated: CASINIRGLGVEETQYF.